The subject of this entry is one T cell receptor (beta chain). This sample stems from a study of cytomegalovirus exposure and HLA in healthy donors. There are 14 residues in the CDR3. V was cut by 6 bases and J by 6 bases, with 17 bases left in between. Germline-derived CDR1 and CDR2 are LGHNT and FRNRAP. Primers: 60 Vbeta forward and 13 Jbeta reverse. Assay: immunoSEQ multiplex PCR; the TCRdb copy retains only in-frame clones and omits some. The sample holds under 200,000 clones, more than 9.5% seen once. The source material was PBMCs. V gene TRBV12-5 combines with J gene TRBJ1-2; the D gene is possibly TRBD1 (6 bases). The sequence was collected from a man aged 50 to 60 in good health and CMV-seropositive. CDR3 amino acids: CASGSPRGANGYTF. The CDR3, as DNA: TGTGCTAGTGGCTCACCCCGGGGGGCTAATGGCTACACCTTC.